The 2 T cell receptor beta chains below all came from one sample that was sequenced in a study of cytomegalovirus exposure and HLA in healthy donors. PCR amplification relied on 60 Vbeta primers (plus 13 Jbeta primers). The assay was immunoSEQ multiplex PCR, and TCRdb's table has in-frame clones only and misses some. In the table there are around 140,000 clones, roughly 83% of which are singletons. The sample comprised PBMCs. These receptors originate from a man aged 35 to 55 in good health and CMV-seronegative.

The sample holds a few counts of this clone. CDR3 sequence: CASSDWTSGSNEQFF. The DNA of the CDR3 is TGTGCCAGCAGTGATTGGACTAGCGGGAGTAATGAGCAGTTCTTC. The genes are TRBV25-1 and TRBJ2-1; TRBD2 matches at 13 bases. Trimming removed 3 bases from V and 7 bases from J; junction bases left unmatched: 3. CDR3 length: 15 residues. Germline V gene sequence: CDR1 MGHDK, CDR2 SYGVNS.

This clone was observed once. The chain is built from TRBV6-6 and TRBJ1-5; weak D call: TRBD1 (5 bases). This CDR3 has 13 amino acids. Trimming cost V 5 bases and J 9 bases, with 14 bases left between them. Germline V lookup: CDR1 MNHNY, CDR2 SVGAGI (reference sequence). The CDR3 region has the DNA TGTGCCAGCAGTGTCGCTGAGCAGGGGCCCCAGCATTTT. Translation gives CASSVAEQGPQHF.